The source of this T cell receptor (beta chain) is a study of blood T cell repertoires in COVID-19. For the study at large: COVID-19 samples from acute and convalescent phases originated in the United States, Italy and Spain. In each case, the material was cDNA or gDNA derived from T cells, B-cell-depleted T cells, or PBMCs.

This CDR3 is built from 15 residues. Per the germline V gene, CDR1 is SGHDT and CDR2 is YYEEEE. V shed 4 bases, J shed 8 bases, and the junction held 11 bases outside the gene matches. In the original processing: It was from reference gene primer amplification that nucleated cell counts were estimated. Sequenced by immunoSEQ multiplex PCR; TCRdb stores in-frame clones only, minus some. V and J calls and clone size come straight from that table; D and trimming were deduced from the DNA. The sample shows under 250,000 clones, about 85% of them seen only once. J is TRBJ1-4 and V is TRBV5-6, with TRBD1 identical over 7 bases. The receptor comes from a man aged 45-65 years who had recovered from COVID-19. The material sequenced was peripheral blood. This chain's CDR3 is CASSLTRDREEKLFF. For the CDR3, the DNA is TGTGCCAGCAGCCTAACCCGGGACAGAGAAGAAAAACTGTTTTTT.